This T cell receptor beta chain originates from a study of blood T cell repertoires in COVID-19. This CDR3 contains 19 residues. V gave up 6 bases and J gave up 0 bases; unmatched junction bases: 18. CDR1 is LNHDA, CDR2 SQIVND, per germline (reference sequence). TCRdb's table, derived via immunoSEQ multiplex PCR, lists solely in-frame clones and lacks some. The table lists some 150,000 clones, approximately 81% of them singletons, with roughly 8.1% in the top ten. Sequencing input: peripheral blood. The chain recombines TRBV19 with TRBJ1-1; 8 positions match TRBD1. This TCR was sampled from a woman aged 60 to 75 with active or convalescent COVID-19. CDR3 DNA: TGTGCCAGTAGCCCAGTGGGGCCGGGACAGGCAACCTTGAACACTGAAGCTTTCTTT. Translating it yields CASSPVGPGQATLNTEAFF.